This section outlines one TCR beta chain sequence together with its context. This entry belongs to a study of T-cell reconstitution after alpha-beta-depleted transplantation in children. The authors prepared the TCRbeta library with unique molecular identifiers. TCRdb recomputed calls from the PCR reads with MiXCR, one row per CDR3 protein. The sample holds some 400,000 distinct CDR3 sequences, around 21% seen once. The sequencing here drew on PBMCs from the stem cell graft donor, taken from the stem cell graft. The TCR originated in a human donor who donated a stem cell graft to a child with acute myeloid leukemia.

Here the CDR3 reads CSAGTYEKLFF. Here the CDR3 DNA reads TGCAGTGCTGGGACATATGAAAAACTGTTTTTT. J is TRBJ1-4 and V is TRBV20-1, with TRBD1 as a possible D gene (6 bases). The CDR3 runs 11 residues. Per germline, CDR1 DFQATT and CDR2 SNEGSKA (reference sequence). The V end lost 5 bases, the J end lost 6 bases, and 7 bases lay between the germline ends.